Below are 13 T cell receptor beta chains sequenced from a single sample in a study of blood T cell repertoires in COVID-19. The table came from immunoSEQ multiplex PCR; TCRdb's copy has only in-frame clones and leaves some out. This sample yields 120,000 or so clones, of which about three quarters are seen a single time; approximately 2% belongs to the top ten. The source material was peripheral blood. These TCRs come from a woman in her seventies with acute or convalescent COVID-19.

The chain couples TRBV18 to TRBJ2-5; 8 bases agree with TRBD2. In germline, CDR1 is KGHSH, CDR2 LQKENI. The CDR3 runs 14 residues. J gave up 1 base and V 4 bases, and 2 bases lay outside the gene matches. The DNA of the CDR3 is TGTGCCAGCTCACGACTAGCGAGCCAAGAGACCCAGTACTTC. It encodes CASSRLASQETQYF.

This clone was found once. The CDR3 bases are TGTGCCAGCAAGGGCAGGGTAGGGACTAGCGGCACAGATACGCAGTATTTT. Residues: CASKGRVGTSGTDTQYF. The chain combines TRBV2 with TRBJ2-3, with 10 bases aligning to TRBD2. This CDR3 is 17 amino acids long. Germline lookup yields CDR1 SNHLY and CDR2 FYNNEI. J gave up 1 base and V 7 bases, and 11 bases lay outside the gene matches.

The rearrangement links TRBV19 to TRBJ1-1; 8 bases are a match to TRBD1. CDR3 length equals 15 residues. The germline CDR1 and CDR2 sequences are LNHDA and SQIVND (reference sequence). V was clipped by 5 bases and J by 1 base; unmatched bases: 6. The CDR3 spells CASSRQGRANTEAFF. The CDR3 region has the DNA TGTGCCAGTAGTCGACAGGGGAGGGCGAACACTGAAGCTTTCTTT.

The V and J genes are TRBV10-2 and TRBJ1-6; D uncertain. Germline CDR1 WSHSY, CDR2 SAAADI. CDR3 size: 14 residues. The ends were cut back, 2 bases at V and 4 bases at J, with 6 bases in the middle. CDR3: CASSEGPYNSPLHF. The CDR3 bases are TGCGCCAGCAGTGAGGGGCCTTATAATTCACCCCTCCACTTT.

The V and J genes are TRBV6-1 and TRBJ2-2, with 9 positions matching TRBD1. Germline loops: CDR1 MNHNS, CDR2 SASEGT. The CDR3 sequence is 15 residues long. The trim removed 3 bases at V and 5 bases at J, leaving 4 bases unmatched. Here the CDR3 reads CASSETGTGTGELFF. The CDR3 region has the DNA TGTGCCAGCAGTGAGACCGGGACAGGGACCGGGGAGCTGTTTTTT.

V gene TRBV18 combines with J gene TRBJ2-2; 13 bases fit TRBD2. Per the germline V gene, CDR1 is KGHSH and CDR2 is LQKENI. With V trimmed by 3 bases and J by 5 bases, 12 bases remained unmatched. The CDR3 contains 19 residues. The CDR3 is CASSPLRTSGSRGTGELFF. As DNA, the CDR3 is TGTGCCAGCTCACCTTTACGGACTAGCGGGAGTCGGGGTACCGGGGAGCTGTTTTTT.

This clone was detected a few times. V gene TRBV15 combines with J gene TRBJ1-4, with D maybe TRBD1 (6 bases). The CDR3 sequence is 15 residues long. Germline assignment: CDR1 LNHNV and CDR2 YYDKDF (reference sequence). V gave up 3 bases and J gave up 7 bases, with 15 bases separating them. For the CDR3, the DNA is TGTGCCACCAGCAGGGACAGTGTCAGAGGTGAAAAACTGTTTTTT. This encodes CATSRDSVRGEKLFF.

The chain recombines TRBV24-1 with TRBJ2-7; D may be TRBD1 (5 bases). Germline CDR1 reads KGHDR; CDR2 reads SFDVKD. The ends were cut back, 1 base at V and 3 bases at J, with 12 bases in the middle. CDR3 length equals 15 residues. CDR3 region: CATSDFPGLNYEQYF. DNA for the CDR3: TGTGCCACCAGTGATTTCCCAGGGCTTAACTACGAGCAGTACTTC.

This clone was recorded a few times. V gene TRBV2 combines with J gene TRBJ1-1; 7 positions agree with TRBD1. After removal of 4 bases from V and 9 bases from J, the junction contained 8 bases not matched to a gene. Germline lookup yields CDR1 SNHLY and CDR2 FYNNEI. This CDR3 contains 13 residues. DNA for the CDR3: TGTGCCAGCAGTGGAGGACAGGCCACGCAAGCTTTCTTT. It is translated as CASSGGQATQAFF. Full variable domain (outside the CDR3, taken from reference TRBV2 and TRBJ1-1): EPEVTQTPSHQVTQMGQEVILRCVPISNHLYFYWYRQILGQKVEFLVSFYNNEISEKSEIFDDQFSVERPDGSNFTLKIRSTKLEDSAMYFCASSGGQATQAFFGQGTRLTVV.

V is TRBV11-2 and J is TRBJ2-7; 10 nucleotides match TRBD2. CDR3 length equals 15 residues. With V trimmed by 3 bases and J by 6 bases, 8 bases remained unmatched. Germline V gives CDR1 SGHAT, CDR2 FQNNGV. Written as DNA, the CDR3 is TGTGCCAGCAGCTTTCAAGCGGGAGGGGGGCTCGAGCAGTACTTC. Amino acids: CASSFQAGGGLEQYF.

This clone is a singleton in its sample. The chain has TRBV11-2 and TRBJ2-3, with D perhaps TRBD2 (6 bases). Trimming removed 1 base at V and 2 bases at J, with 7 bases between. CDR1 and CDR2 (germline): SGHAT, FQNNGV. The CDR3 consists of 14 residues. In DNA, the CDR3 is TGTGCCAGCAGCTTAGGACTAGTCACAGATACGCAGTATTTT. Its protein is CASSLGLVTDTQYF. The variable domain in full, completed from reference TRBV11-2 and TRBJ2-3, reads EAGVAQSPRYKIIEKRQSVAFWCNPISGHATLYWYQQILGQGPKLLIQFQNNGVVDDSQLPKDRFSAERLKGVDSTLKIQPAKLEDSAVYLCASSLGLVTDTQYFGPGTRLTVL.

This clone showed up just a few times. The chain recombines TRBV12-3 or TRBV12-4 with TRBJ1-1; no firm D call. V lost 6 bases and J lost 4, with 12 bases in between. This CDR3 is 13 amino acids long. CDR3 region: CASSFGEGTEAFF. The CDR3 coding sequence is TGTGCCAGCAGCTTCGGGGAGGGCACTGAAGCTTTCTTT.

The chain employs TRBV6-5 and TRBJ1-2, with 10 bases that match TRBD1. J gave up 8 bases and V 5 bases, and 8 bases lay outside the gene matches. The CDR3 spans 14 residues. The germline gives CDR1 MNHEY, CDR2 SVGAGI. DNA of the CDR3: TGTGCCAGCAGTCCTTCCGGGACAGGGGAAGGCTACACCTTC. It translates to CASSPSGTGEGYTF.